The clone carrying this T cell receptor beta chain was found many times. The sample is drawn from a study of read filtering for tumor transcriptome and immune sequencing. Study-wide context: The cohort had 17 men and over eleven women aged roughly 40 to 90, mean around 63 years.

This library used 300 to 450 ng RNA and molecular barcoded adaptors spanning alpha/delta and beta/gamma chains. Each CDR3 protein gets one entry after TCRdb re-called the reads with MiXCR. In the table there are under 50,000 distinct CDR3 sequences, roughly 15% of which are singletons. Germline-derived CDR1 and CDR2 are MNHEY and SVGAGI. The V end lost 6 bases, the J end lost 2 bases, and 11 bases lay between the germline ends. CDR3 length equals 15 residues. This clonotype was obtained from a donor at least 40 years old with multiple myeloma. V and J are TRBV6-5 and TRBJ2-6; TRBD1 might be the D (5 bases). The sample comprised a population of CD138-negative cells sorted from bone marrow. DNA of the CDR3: TGTGCCAGCAGAGCTCAGGGAACTGGGGCCAACGTCCTGACTTTC. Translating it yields CASRAQGTGANVLTF.